Listed below are T cell receptor beta chains from one sample, sequenced in a study of shared clonotypes between healthy human individuals. Only in-frame clones appear in the TCRdb table, and some are missing; sequencing was by immunoSEQ multiplex PCR. The sample records 1,400,000 or so clones, around 98.5% being singletons. The sequencing sample was made of naive CD4+ T cells sorted from blood. The receptors were gathered from a man under 40 in good health. Each CDR3 is given with its conserved first and last residue. A D gene is named only where the DNA matches it firmly. A row's size may be missing; if present it is once, few, many or a size class.

CDR3 protein: CASSLATGGSSGNTIYF
CDR3 DNA: TGCGCCAGCAGCTTGGCGACAGGGGGAAGCTCTGGAAACACCATATATTTT
D gene: TRBD1
clone size: .
V gene: TRBV5-1
CDR3 length: 17
J gene: TRBJ1-3

CDR3 protein: CRLRSYNEQFF
CDR3 DNA: TGCAGGTTGAGGTCCTACAATGAGCAGTTCTTC
D gene: .
clone size: .
V gene: TRBV20-1
CDR3 length: 11
J gene: TRBJ2-1

CDR3 protein: CASSESGHVRGPDTQYF
CDR3 DNA: TGCGCCAGCAGTGAGTCAGGACATGTCCGGGGCCCAGATACGCAGTATTTT
D gene: .
clone size: .
V gene: TRBV10-1
CDR3 length: 17
J gene: TRBJ2-3

CDR3 protein: CASSMGRAYEQYF
CDR3 DNA: TGTGCCAGTAGTATGGGGAGGGCCTACGAGCAGTACTTC
D gene: TRBD2
clone size: .
V gene: TRBV19
CDR3 length: 13
J gene: TRBJ2-7

CDR3 protein: CASSLAVTDGEQYF
CDR3 DNA: TGCGCCAGCAGCTTGGCCGTGACAGATGGCGAGCAGTACTTC
D gene: .
clone size: .
V gene: TRBV5-1
CDR3 length: 14
J gene: TRBJ2-7

CDR3 protein: CASSGTGRTDTQYF
CDR3 DNA: TGTGCCAGCAGTGGGACAGGGCGCACAGATACGCAGTATTTT
D gene: TRBD1
clone size: .
V gene: TRBV5-6
CDR3 length: 14
J gene: TRBJ2-3

CDR3 protein: CASSLVWSGYEDTQYF
CDR3 DNA: TGTGCCAGCAGCTTAGTTTGGAGCGGGTACGAGGATACGCAGTATTTT
D gene: .
clone size: .
V gene: TRBV7-2
CDR3 length: 16
J gene: TRBJ2-3

CDR3 protein: CASSPWVGRGQDTQYF
CDR3 DNA: TGTGCCAGCAGCCCCTGGGTGGGGCGGGGGCAAGATACGCAGTATTTT
D gene: .
clone size: .
V gene: TRBV4-2
CDR3 length: 16
J gene: TRBJ2-3

CDR3 protein: CASSTRQGVLAFF
CDR3 DNA: TGTGCCAGTAGTACCCGACAGGGGGTATTGGCTTTCTTT
D gene: TRBD1
clone size: .
V gene: TRBV19
CDR3 length: 13
J gene: TRBJ1-1

CDR3 protein: CASSFRAETYEQYF
CDR3 DNA: TGTGCCAGCAGCTTTAGGGCGGAAACCTACGAGCAGTACTTC
D gene: .
clone size: .
V gene: TRBV7-2
CDR3 length: 14
J gene: TRBJ2-7

CDR3 protein: CASSSPTGEQYF
CDR3 DNA: TGTGCCAGCAGTTCCCCCACCGGCGAGCAGTACTTC
D gene: .
clone size: few
V gene: TRBV6-6
CDR3 length: 12
J gene: TRBJ2-7

CDR3 protein: CASSLDLDQPQHF
CDR3 DNA: TGTGCCAGCAGCTTAGATCTCGATCAGCCCCAGCATTTT
D gene: .
clone size: .
V gene: TRBV11-2
CDR3 length: 13
J gene: TRBJ1-5

CDR3 protein: CASTLGLGGPYEQYF
CDR3 DNA: TGTGCCAGCACTTTGGGGCTAGGGGGACCCTACGAGCAGTACTTC
D gene: .
clone size: .
V gene: TRBV27
CDR3 length: 15
J gene: TRBJ2-7

CDR3 protein: CASSHLTGELFF
CDR3 DNA: TGTGCCAGCAGCCATCTGACCGGGGAGCTGTTTTTT
D gene: .
clone size: .
V gene: TRBV14
CDR3 length: 12
J gene: TRBJ2-2

CDR3 protein: CASSQDSRAWNQPQHF
CDR3 DNA: TGTGCCAGCAGCCAAGATTCAAGGGCTTGGAATCAGCCCCAGCATTTT
D gene: .
clone size: .
V gene: TRBV4-2
CDR3 length: 16
J gene: TRBJ1-5

CDR3 protein: CASSQKTSGARTDTQYF
CDR3 DNA: TGTGCCAGCAGCCAAAAGACTAGCGGAGCCCGCACAGATACGCAGTATTTT
D gene: TRBD2
clone size: .
V gene: TRBV14
CDR3 length: 17
J gene: TRBJ2-3

CDR3 protein: CASSEVLGNTEAFF
CDR3 DNA: TGTGCCAGCAGTGAAGTTCTGGGGAACACTGAAGCTTTCTTT
D gene: .
clone size: .
V gene: TRBV6-1
CDR3 length: 14
J gene: TRBJ1-1

CDR3 protein: CASSVGMRGTEAFF
CDR3 DNA: TGTGCCAGCAGCGTAGGCATGAGGGGGACTGAAGCTTTCTTT
D gene: .
clone size: .
V gene: TRBV9
CDR3 length: 14
J gene: TRBJ1-1

CDR3 protein: CASSVGTGLGEQYF
CDR3 DNA: TGTGCCAGCAGTGTCGGGACAGGGCTGGGCGAGCAGTACTTC
D gene: TRBD1
clone size: .
V gene: TRBV6-1
CDR3 length: 14
J gene: TRBJ2-7

CDR3 protein: CASSLGRMTGVTDTQYF
CDR3 DNA: TGCGCCAGCAGCTTGGGGAGGATGACAGGAGTTACAGATACGCAGTATTTT
D gene: .
clone size: .
V gene: TRBV5-1
CDR3 length: 17
J gene: TRBJ2-3

CDR3 protein: CASSSAGANSYEQYF
CDR3 DNA: TGTGCCAGCAGTTCAGCCGGGGCCAACTCCTACGAGCAGTACTTC
D gene: .
clone size: .
V gene: TRBV27
CDR3 length: 15
J gene: TRBJ2-7

CDR3 protein: CATGQGVDGYTF
CDR3 DNA: TGTGCCACCGGACAGGGGGTAGATGGCTACACCTTC
D gene: TRBD1
clone size: .
V gene: TRBV27
CDR3 length: 12
J gene: TRBJ1-2

CDR3 protein: CASSLLRAGELFF
CDR3 DNA: TGTGCCAGCAGCCTACTTAGGGCCGGGGAGCTGTTTTTT
D gene: .
clone size: .
V gene: TRBV7-2
CDR3 length: 13
J gene: TRBJ2-2

CDR3 protein: CASRRDSYEQYF
CDR3 DNA: TGTGCCAGCAGAAGGGACAGCTACGAGCAGTACTTC
D gene: TRBD1
clone size: .
V gene: TRBV6-5
CDR3 length: 12
J gene: TRBJ2-7

CDR3 protein: CASSTGTGRHEQFF
CDR3 DNA: TGTGCCAGCAGCACCGGGACAGGTAGACATGAGCAGTTCTTC
D gene: TRBD1
clone size: .
V gene: TRBV6-5
CDR3 length: 14
J gene: TRBJ2-1

CDR3 protein: CASSRTLSTDTQYF
CDR3 DNA: TGTGCCAGCAGTCGGACTTTAAGCACAGATACGCAGTATTTT
D gene: .
clone size: .
V gene: TRBV6-5
CDR3 length: 14
J gene: TRBJ2-3

CDR3 protein: CASSRKPSYEQYF
CDR3 DNA: TGTGCCAGCAGCCGGAAACCGTCCTACGAGCAGTACTTC
D gene: .
clone size: .
V gene: TRBV14
CDR3 length: 13
J gene: TRBJ2-7

CDR3 protein: CASSQEPSYEQYF
CDR3 DNA: TGTGCCAGCAGTCAAGAACCCTCCTACGAGCAGTACTTC
D gene: .
clone size: .
V gene: TRBV28
CDR3 length: 13
J gene: TRBJ2-7

CDR3 protein: CASSPSGPARNEQFF
CDR3 DNA: TGTGCCAGCAGCCCAAGCGGTCCCGCCCGGAATGAGCAGTTCTTC
D gene: .
clone size: .
V gene: TRBV7-2
CDR3 length: 15
J gene: TRBJ2-1

CDR3 protein: CASSLGGAGTGELFF
CDR3 DNA: TGTGCCAGCAGCTTGGGCGGAGCGGGCACCGGGGAGCTGTTTTTT
D gene: .
clone size: once
V gene: TRBV7-2
CDR3 length: 15
J gene: TRBJ2-2

CDR3 protein: CASSSLTVQTQHF
CDR3 DNA: TGTGCCAGCAGTTCCCTGACGGTCCAGACCCAGCATTTT
D gene: .
clone size: .
V gene: TRBV28
CDR3 length: 13
J gene: TRBJ1-5

CDR3 protein: CASSLGQGANTEAFF
CDR3 DNA: TGTGCCAGCAGCTTAGGACAGGGGGCCAACACTGAAGCTTTCTTT
D gene: TRBD1
clone size: .
V gene: TRBV7-6
CDR3 length: 15
J gene: TRBJ1-1

CDR3 protein: CASARGGGLSYEQYF
CDR3 DNA: TGCGCCAGCGCGAGGGGCGGGGGGCTATCCTACGAGCAGTACTTC
D gene: TRBD2
clone size: .
V gene: TRBV10-2
CDR3 length: 15
J gene: TRBJ2-7

CDR3 protein: CASSVGTPRQFF
CDR3 DNA: TGTGCCAGCAGTGTCGGCACCCCCCGGCAGTTCTTC
D gene: .
clone size: .
V gene: TRBV2
CDR3 length: 12
J gene: TRBJ2-1

CDR3 protein: CASSLSSWGTEAFF
CDR3 DNA: TGCGCCAGCAGCCTTTCGTCGTGGGGCACTGAAGCTTTCTTT
D gene: .
clone size: once
V gene: TRBV5-1
CDR3 length: 14
J gene: TRBJ1-1

CDR3 protein: CASSPEGSGRASTDTQYF
CDR3 DNA: TGTGCCAGCAGCCCTGAGGGTAGCGGGAGGGCTAGCACAGATACGCAGTATTTT
D gene: TRBD2
clone size: .
V gene: TRBV11-2
CDR3 length: 18
J gene: TRBJ2-3

CDR3 protein: CASSRTSGRAGEQYF
CDR3 DNA: TGTGCCAGCAGCCGGACTAGCGGGAGGGCCGGGGAGCAGTACTTC
D gene: TRBD2
clone size: .
V gene: TRBV7-6
CDR3 length: 15
J gene: TRBJ2-7

CDR3 protein: CASNRDSLSYEQYF
CDR3 DNA: TGTGCCAGCAATCGGGACTCCCTCTCCTACGAGCAGTACTTC
D gene: .
clone size: .
V gene: TRBV6-4
CDR3 length: 14
J gene: TRBJ2-7

CDR3 protein: CASSLVGVDEAFF
CDR3 DNA: TGTGCCAGCAGCTTAGTAGGGGTTGATGAAGCTTTCTTT
D gene: .
clone size: .
V gene: TRBV11-2
CDR3 length: 13
J gene: TRBJ1-1

CDR3 protein: CASSLGITGQGTSEKLFF
CDR3 DNA: TGTGCCAGCAGCTTGGGGATTACGGGACAGGGTACCAGTGAAAAACTGTTTTTT
D gene: TRBD1
clone size: .
V gene: TRBV5-6
CDR3 length: 18
J gene: TRBJ1-4

CDR3 protein: CASSLVTGGPISYEQYF
CDR3 DNA: TGTGCCAGCAGCTTAGTTACAGGGGGGCCCATTTCCTACGAGCAGTACTTC
D gene: TRBD1
clone size: .
V gene: TRBV7-9
CDR3 length: 17
J gene: TRBJ2-7

CDR3 protein: CASSSGLAGGWYNEQFF
CDR3 DNA: TGTGCCAGCAGTTCCGGACTAGCGGGGGGCTGGTACAATGAGCAGTTCTTC
D gene: TRBD2
clone size: .
V gene: TRBV27
CDR3 length: 17
J gene: TRBJ2-1

CDR3 protein: CSVLTGADTQYF
CDR3 DNA: TGCAGCGTTTTAACAGGGGCAGATACGCAGTATTTT
D gene: TRBD1
clone size: .
V gene: TRBV29-1
CDR3 length: 12
J gene: TRBJ2-3

CDR3 protein: CASSTTLAGGPGVYNEQFF
CDR3 DNA: TGTGCCAGCTCCACCACCCTAGCGGGAGGGCCAGGAGTCTACAATGAGCAGTTCTTC
D gene: TRBD2
clone size: once
V gene: TRBV18
CDR3 length: 19
J gene: TRBJ2-1

CDR3 protein: CASTATRNQPQHF
CDR3 DNA: TGTGCCAGCACCGCGACCCGCAATCAGCCCCAGCATTTT
D gene: .
clone size: .
V gene: TRBV2
CDR3 length: 13
J gene: TRBJ1-5

CDR3 protein: CASTWGGQGAGGYEQYF
CDR3 DNA: TGTGCCAGCACCTGGGGGGGACAGGGGGCGGGAGGCTACGAGCAGTACTTC
D gene: TRBD1
clone size: .
V gene: TRBV5-5
CDR3 length: 17
J gene: TRBJ2-7

CDR3 protein: CAWSSGPSAFF
CDR3 DNA: TGTGCCTGGAGTTCCGGGCCTTCCGCTTTCTTT
D gene: .
clone size: once
V gene: TRBV30
CDR3 length: 11
J gene: TRBJ1-1

CDR3 protein: CASRRQENTGELFF
CDR3 DNA: TGTGCCAGCCGGAGACAGGAGAACACCGGGGAGCTGTTTTTT
D gene: .
clone size: .
V gene: TRBV6-6
CDR3 length: 14
J gene: TRBJ2-2